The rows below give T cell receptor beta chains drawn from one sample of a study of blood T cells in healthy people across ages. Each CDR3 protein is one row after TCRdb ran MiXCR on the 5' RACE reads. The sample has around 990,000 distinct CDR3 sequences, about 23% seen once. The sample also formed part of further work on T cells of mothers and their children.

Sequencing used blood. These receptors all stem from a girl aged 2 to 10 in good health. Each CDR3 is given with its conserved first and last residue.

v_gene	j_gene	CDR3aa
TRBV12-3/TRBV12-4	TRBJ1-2	CASSFWALPPDSDDGYTF
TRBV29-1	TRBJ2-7	CSARISYEQYF
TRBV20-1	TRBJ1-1	CSASHGQGYFQAFF
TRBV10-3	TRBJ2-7	CATTTGNSYEQYF
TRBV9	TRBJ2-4	CASSAPPGLAGVGKNIQYF
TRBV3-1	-	CASSPPLGQGLDEQYF
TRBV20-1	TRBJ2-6	CSAPAVNGANVLTF
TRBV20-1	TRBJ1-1	CSARDVENTEAFF
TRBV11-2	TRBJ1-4	CASSTGVLEVEKLFF
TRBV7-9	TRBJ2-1	CASSPDISYNEQFF
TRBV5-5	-	CASSPGKIAETQYF
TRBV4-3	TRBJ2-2	CASSQGRGTNTGELFF
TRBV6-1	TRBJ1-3	CASAVSGNTIYF
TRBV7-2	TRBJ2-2	CASSLGWDLKFTGELFF
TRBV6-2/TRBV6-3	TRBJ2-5	CASSPQRGDHQETQYF
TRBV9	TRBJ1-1	CASSVEQPNTEAFF
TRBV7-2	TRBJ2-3	CASSLTSGGVDTQYF
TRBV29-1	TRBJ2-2	CSVDWDRVSGELFF